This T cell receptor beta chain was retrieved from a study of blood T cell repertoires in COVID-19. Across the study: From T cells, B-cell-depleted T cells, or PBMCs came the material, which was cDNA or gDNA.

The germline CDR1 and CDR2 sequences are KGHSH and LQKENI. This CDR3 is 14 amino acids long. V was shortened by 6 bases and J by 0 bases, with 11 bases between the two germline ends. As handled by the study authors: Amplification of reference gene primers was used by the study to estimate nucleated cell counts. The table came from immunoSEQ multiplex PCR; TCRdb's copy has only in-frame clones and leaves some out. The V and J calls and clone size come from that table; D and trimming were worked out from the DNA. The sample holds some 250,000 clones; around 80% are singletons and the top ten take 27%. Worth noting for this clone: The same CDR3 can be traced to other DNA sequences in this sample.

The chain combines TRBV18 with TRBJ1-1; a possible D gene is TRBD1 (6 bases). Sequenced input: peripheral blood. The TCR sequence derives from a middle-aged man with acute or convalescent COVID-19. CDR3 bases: TGTGCCAGCTCCCTGGGACAAATGAACACTGAAGCTTTCTTT. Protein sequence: CASSLGQMNTEAFF.